Listed below are T cell receptor beta chains from one sample, sequenced in a study of PD-1 blockade in mismatch repair-deficient tumors. The method was immunoSEQ multiplex PCR; TCRdb's version includes in-frame clones alone and lacks a portion of them. The data show about 51,000 clones, about 80% seen once. Sequencing was performed on peripheral blood, taken 4 weeks after starting pembrolizumab. These TCRs come from an adult with mismatch repair-deficient cancer. Both conserved end residues are part of each CDR3. A D gene is named only where the DNA matches it firmly. Size tells how often a clone was seen (once, few, many) or the class of an expanded clone, and some rows leave it out.

D	size	V	J	DNA	CDR3
NA	NA	TRBV27	TRBJ2-5	TGTGCCAGCAGTTTATCTTGGAAACAAGAGACCCAGTACTTC	CASSLSWKQETQYF
NA	NA	TRBV10-3	TRBJ1-2	TGTGCCATCCAACCCGGGACTCAATATGGCTACACCTTC	CAIQPGTQYGYTF
NA	NA	TRBV9	TRBJ2-3	TGTGCCAGCAGCGTAGGTTCCAGCGGGACAACAGATACGCAGTATTTT	CASSVGSSGTTDTQYF
NA	NA	TRBV30	TRBJ2-7	TGTGCCTGGGCAATAGGGGGGTCCCAATCACTCTTC	CAWAIGGSQSLF
TRBD1	NA	TRBV5-1	TRBJ1-1	TGCGCCAGCAGCAAAAGGACAGGGGGCGACGACACTGAAGCTTTCTTT	CASSKRTGGDDTEAFF
NA	NA	TRBV18	TRBJ2-2	TGTGCCAGCTCACCTCGAGAGTGGGAGTCCGGGGAGCTGTTTTTT	CASSPREWESGELFF
NA	NA	TRBV27	TRBJ2-7	TGTGCCAGCAGTCCCCCCTCATCCTACGAGCAGTACTTC	CASSPPSSYEQYF
TRBD2	NA	TRBV7-9	TRBJ2-2	TGTGCCAGCAGACCAACTAGCGGCGCGAACACCGGGGAGCTGTTTTTT	CASRPTSGANTGELFF
NA	NA	TRBV10-3	TRBJ2-2	TGTGCCTTCCGTGGGGACGGCAACACCGGGGAGCTGTTTTTT	CAFRGDGNTGELFF
NA	NA	TRBV7-9	TRBJ2-7	TGTGCCAGCAGCTTAGGGCAGGGAGATCTCGAGCAGTACTTC	CASSLGQGDLEQYF
NA	once	TRBV6-5	TRBJ2-5	TGTGCCAGCAGTCAACTTGGTATTTTAGAAGAGACCCAGTACTTC	CASSQLGILEETQYF
NA	NA	TRBV2	TRBJ2-7	TGTGCCAGCAGTGAAGGGGGCGCGTTCCACGAGCAGTACTTC	CASSEGGAFHEQYF
NA	once	TRBV13	TRBJ1-2	TGTGCCAGCAGCTTAGGCCCCCAGGACCTCTATGGCTACACCTTC	CASSLGPQDLYGYTF
NA	NA	TRBV27	TRBJ2-1	TGTGCCAGCAGTTTACTCGGAGGGTCAATGGGTGAGCAGTTCTTC	CASSLLGGSMGEQFF
TRBD1	NA	TRBV5-6	TRBJ2-5	TGTGCCAGCAGCTTACCGGGACAGCAAGAGACCCAGTACTTC	CASSLPGQQETQYF
NA	NA	TRBV19	TRBJ1-5	TGTGCCAGTAGTGCCCTCGGGGTGGGGAGCAATCAGCCCCAGCATTTT	CASSALGVGSNQPQHF
NA	NA	TRBV5-8	TRBJ2-7	TGTGCCAGCAGCTTGGCCGGCGGAATTACCTACGAGCAGTACTTC	CASSLAGGITYEQYF
NA	NA	TRBV7-3	TRBJ2-3	TGTGCCAGCAGCTTAATCCCGTCTGGTACGCAGTATTTT	CASSLIPSGTQYF
NA	NA	TRBV18	TRBJ2-6	TGTGCCAGCTCACCACGACAGGCTGGGGCCAACGTCCTGACTTTC	CASSPRQAGANVLTF
NA	NA	TRBV18	TRBJ1-1	TGTGCCAGCTCACCGGTAAACCGACTTAACACTGAAGCTTTCTTT	CASSPVNRLNTEAFF
TRBD2	NA	TRBV5-4	TRBJ2-7	TGTGCCAGCAGCCCCGGACGGACTAGCGGCTCCTACGAGCAGTACTTC	CASSPGRTSGSYEQYF
NA	NA	TRBV6-1	TRBJ1-1	TGTGCCAGCAATAGGGGGGACACTGAAGCTTTCTTT	CASNRGDTEAFF
NA	NA	TRBV6-1	TRBJ2-3	TGTGCCAGCAGTGATCGTCCGACTACGTACACAGATACGCAGTATTTT	CASSDRPTTYTDTQYF
NA	NA	TRBV5-4	TRBJ2-1	TGTGCCAGCAGCCTTCAGGGGCCTCCCTACAATGAGCAGTTCTTC	CASSLQGPPYNEQFF
NA	NA	TRBV30	TRBJ2-7	TGTGCCTGGAGTGTGGGACGTGGAGACGAGCAGTACTTC	CAWSVGRGDEQYF
NA	NA	TRBV19	TRBJ1-5	TGTGCCAGTAGTCGGGGTTGGAATCAGCCCCAGCATTTT	CASSRGWNQPQHF
NA	NA	TRBV5-1	TRBJ1-1	TGCGCCAGCAGCTTGGGGCAGGGACCGACTGAAGCTTTCTTT	CASSLGQGPTEAFF
TRBD2	few	TRBV29-1	TRBJ2-3	TGCAGCGTTGAACGGTCACTAGCGGGAGGAGTGGGTACGCAGTATTTT	CSVERSLAGGVGTQYF
NA	NA	TRBV6-5	TRBJ2-7	TGTGCCAGCAGTTACTCCCGGTCCTACGAGCAGTACTTC	CASSYSRSYEQYF
NA	NA	TRBV7-2	TRBJ2-1	TGTGCCAGCAGCTTCGGATTAAGCGGTGAGCAGTTCTTC	CASSFGLSGEQFF
NA	NA	TRBV27	TRBJ2-7	TGTGCCAGCAGTTGGGGGGCCCCCTCCTACGAGCAGTACTTC	CASSWGAPSYEQYF
NA	NA	TRBV19	TRBJ2-7	TGTGCCAGTAGTGCCCAGGGGAGCTCCTACGAGCAGTACTTC	CASSAQGSSYEQYF
TRBD2	NA	TRBV6-5	TRBJ2-6	TGTGCCAGCAGACGGGGGGTTGAAGGGGCCAACGTCCTGACTTTC	CASRRGVEGANVLTF
TRBD1	NA	TRBV18	TRBJ2-2	TGTGCCAGCTCACCACCGACAGGGGTTGACACCGGGGAGCTGTTTTTT	CASSPPTGVDTGELFF
NA	NA	TRBV19	TRBJ1-2	TGTGCCAGTAGAGCCCCCAGCTATAACTATGGCTACACCTTC	CASRAPSYNYGYTF
TRBD2	once	TRBV5-1	TRBJ2-1	TGCGCCAGCAGCTTGGTTCCCTTAGCGGGAGGCTCCTACAATGAGCAGTTCTTC	CASSLVPLAGGSYNEQFF
NA	NA	TRBV27	TRBJ1-2	TGTGCCAGCAGTTTCGGACGGTCGACAGACGGCTATGGCTACACCTTC	CASSFGRSTDGYGYTF
TRBD2	few	TRBV5-5	TRBJ2-7	TGTGCCAGCAGCTTGGAGACTAGCGGCTACGAGCAGTACTTC	CASSLETSGYEQYF